This T cell receptor beta chain was sequenced for a study of OX40 agonist ivuxolimab in advanced cancers. About the study: The patients' treatment was ivuxolimab, an agonistic anti-OX40 (CD134) antibody.

Assay: immunoSEQ multiplex PCR; the TCRdb copy retains only in-frame clones and omits some. The data show more than 85,000 clones, around 88% seen once. This clonotype was obtained from an adult with an advanced solid tumor such as melanoma, head and neck, liver or kidney cancer. The sample was CD4+ or CD8+ T cells sorted from blood, taken in a trial of the OX40 agonist ivuxolimab.

The CDR3 is CASSIASTAEAFF. CDR3 sequence (DNA): TGTGCCAGTAGTATAGCATCAACAGCTGAAGCTTTCTTT. V usage is TRBV19 and J usage is TRBJ1-1, with D unclear. CDR3 length: 13 residues. Between the trimmed V and J ends, which lost 1 base and 6 bases, there was a span of 9 bases. The germline gives CDR1 LNHDA, CDR2 SQIVND (reference sequence).